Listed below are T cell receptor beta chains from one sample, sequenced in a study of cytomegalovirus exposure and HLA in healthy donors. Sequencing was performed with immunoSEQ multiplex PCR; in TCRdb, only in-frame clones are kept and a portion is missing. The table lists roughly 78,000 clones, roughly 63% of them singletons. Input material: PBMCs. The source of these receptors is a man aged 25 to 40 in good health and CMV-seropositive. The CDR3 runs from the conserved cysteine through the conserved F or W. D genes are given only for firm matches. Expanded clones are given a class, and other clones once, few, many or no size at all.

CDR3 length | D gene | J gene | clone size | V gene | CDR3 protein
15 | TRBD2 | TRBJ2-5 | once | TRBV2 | CASSDASGVAETQYF
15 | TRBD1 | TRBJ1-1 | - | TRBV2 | CASSLPGQKNTEAFF
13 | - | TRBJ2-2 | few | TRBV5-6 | CASSFAVTGELFF
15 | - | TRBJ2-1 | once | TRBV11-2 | CASSFYPRQANEQFF
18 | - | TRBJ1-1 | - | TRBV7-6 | CASSSSRRVGELDTEAFF
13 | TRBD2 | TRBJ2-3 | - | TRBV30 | CAWRRGGGDTQYF
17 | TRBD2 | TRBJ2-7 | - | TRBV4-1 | CASSQEGREGRLDEQYF
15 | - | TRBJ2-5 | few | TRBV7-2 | CASSLWSRAQETQYF
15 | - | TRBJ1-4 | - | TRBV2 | CASSEARGGNEKLFF
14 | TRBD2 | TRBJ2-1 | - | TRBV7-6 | CASSPRTRDNEQFF
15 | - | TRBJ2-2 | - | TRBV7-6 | CASSLEDSSTGELFF
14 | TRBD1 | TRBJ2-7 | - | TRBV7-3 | CASSLTGGINEQYF
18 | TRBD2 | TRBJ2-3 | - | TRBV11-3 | CASSLDLGGSEGTDTQYF
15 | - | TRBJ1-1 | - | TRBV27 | CASSLTMRMNTEAFF
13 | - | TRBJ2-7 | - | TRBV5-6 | CASSLRGTYEQYF
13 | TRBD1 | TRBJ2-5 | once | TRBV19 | CASADRGLETQYF
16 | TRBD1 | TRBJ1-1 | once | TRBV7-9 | CASSRGQGAEGTEAFF
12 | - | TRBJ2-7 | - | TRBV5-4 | CASSVGNYEQYF
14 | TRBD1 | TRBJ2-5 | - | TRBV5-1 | CASSLDRGLETQYF
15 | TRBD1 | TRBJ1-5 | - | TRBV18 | CASSPGQNSNQPQHF
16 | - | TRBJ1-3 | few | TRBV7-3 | CASSLTGGNSGNTIYF
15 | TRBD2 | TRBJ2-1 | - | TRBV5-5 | CASRSASGGRNEQFF
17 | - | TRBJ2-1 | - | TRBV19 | CASSILGTPTSYNEQFF
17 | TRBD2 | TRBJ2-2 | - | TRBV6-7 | CASSTRRGGPCHGELFF
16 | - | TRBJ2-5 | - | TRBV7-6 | CASSLAGTRVRETQYF
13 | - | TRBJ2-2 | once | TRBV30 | CVCKGLRTGELFF
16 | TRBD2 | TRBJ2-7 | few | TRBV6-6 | CASSYDGTSGVYEQYF
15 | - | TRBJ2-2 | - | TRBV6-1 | CASSEAWRMTGELFF
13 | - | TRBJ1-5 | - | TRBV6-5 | CASTQGLGQPQHF
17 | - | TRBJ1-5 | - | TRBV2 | CASSELIARGVGQPQHF
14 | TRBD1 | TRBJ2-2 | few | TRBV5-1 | CATRRGLNTGELFF
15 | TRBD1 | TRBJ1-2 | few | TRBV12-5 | CASALGQGANYGYTF
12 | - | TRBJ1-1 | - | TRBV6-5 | CASSYIYGVAFF
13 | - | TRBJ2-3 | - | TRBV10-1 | CARTGRCTDTQYF
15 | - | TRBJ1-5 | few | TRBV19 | CASRRREVSNQPQHF
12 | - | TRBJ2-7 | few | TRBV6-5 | CASSLDRSEQYF
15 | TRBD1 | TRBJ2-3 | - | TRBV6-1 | CASSEETGGTDTQYF